This T cell receptor beta chain was captured in a study of CD8 T cells in Susac syndrome. An input of 0.5 to 1 ug of RNA was subjected to reverse transcription using random hexamers. Across 54 Vbeta and 13 Jbeta, immunoSEQ multiplex PCR amplified TCR beta CDR3. TCRdb itself ran the immunoSEQ multiplex PCR reads through MiXCR, one entry per CDR3 protein. The table lists 150,000 to 200,000 distinct CDR3 sequences, approximately 95% of them singletons. This clonotype appeared once. The sequenced sample was CD4+ T cells from PBMCs. This receptor was taken from a human donor with multiple sclerosis.

The chain's CDR3 is CAISESGERGPETQYF. CDR3 nucleotides: TGTGCCATCAGTGAGTCCGGTGAAAGAGGTCCAGAGACCCAGTACTTC. The chain couples TRBV10-3 to TRBJ2-5; D uncertain. CDR1 and CDR2 from the germline V gene are ENHRY and SYGVKD. Trimming took off 0 bases at V and 4 bases at J, with 15 bases between the two ends. This CDR3 contains 16 residues.